The following is a T cell receptor beta chain sequence with its context. Its antigen is not identified. The sample is drawn from a study of T cells in localized non-small cell lung cancer. Broader study findings: Without multi-region sequencing, intratumor heterogeneity could not be excluded. Adjacent lung had a median roughly 58 of the 100 largest tumor clones. Uninvolved adjacent lung showed the highest T cell clonality, exceeding tumor.

Germline values: CDR1 MRHNA, CDR2 SNTAGT. The germline V and J ends were trimmed by 5 bases and 4 bases, with 11 bases remaining between them. The CDR3 contains 13 residues. Profiling relied on immunoSEQ multiplex PCR, and the TCRdb table lists in-frame clones only, not all of them. Altogether some 25,000 clones are present, about 91% being singletons, with the ten largest covering 9.4%. The starting material was peripheral blood mononuclear cells, obtained before any cancer treatment. The gene calls are TRBV6-4 and TRBJ2-5; D gene unclear. This clonotype originated in a woman aged 35 to 75 with stage III lung adenocarcinoma. This CDR3 is CASSPTMGETQYF. DNA of the CDR3: TGTGCCAGCAGTCCAACTATGGGAGAGACCCAGTACTTC.